The 20 T cell receptor beta chains listed next were all sequenced from one sample in a study of CD8+CD57+ T cells in acquired aplastic anemia. For CDR3 and TCR beta VDJ profiling, genomic DNA was the template used. TCRdb called the reads again in MiXCR, with one record for every CDR3 protein. The top ten clones hold over 35% of a sample with approximately 260,000 distinct CDR3 sequences, roughly 82% of them seen once. Those patients picked for sequencing had displayed CD8+CD57+ cell expansion on flow cytometry. The sequenced sample was sorted CD4+, CD8+, or CD8+CD57+ T cells (not recorded which) from PBMCs. Every receptor here comes from a human donor with aplastic anemia.

With respect to this clonotype: Since no conserved phenylalanine or tryptophan closes the CDR3, a read error is the likely cause. The DNA is left out, because the CDR3 cannot be placed on it with certainty; the CDR3 is given as TCRdb lists it. The chain's CDR3 is CASSLTGGADYGSTL. This rearrangement joins TRBV7-2 to TRBJ1-2; whether TRBD1, the table's D call, matches the DNA was not checked. The CDR3 length is 15 residues, termini included. Germline V gene data show CDR1 as SGHTA and CDR2 as FQGNSA.

Points on this clonotype: The junction departs from germline at one end; a sequencing error may be responsible. V usage is TRBV7-9 and J usage is TRBJ2-3, with D perhaps being TRBD1 or TRBD2 (6 bases each). The tail of the sequence fits TRBJ2-7 better, so the J call may be wrong. CDR3 length: 13 residues. CDR1 and CDR2 from the germline V gene are SEHNR and FQNEAQ (reference sequence). The CDR3 is CASSDGGSYGQYF. The CDR3 DNA is TGTGCCAGCAGCGACGGGGGCAGCTACGGGCAGTACTTC.

The rearrangement joins TRBV5-4 to TRBJ1-6; D call uncertain. CDR1 SGHNT and CDR2 YYREEE come from the germline V gene (reference sequence). The V end was cut by 2 bases, the J end by 5 bases, with 8 bases between. The CDR3 runs 14 residues. The CDR3: CASSFTCDNSPLHF. CDR3 DNA: TGTGCCAGCAGCTTTACTTGCGATAATTCACCCCTCCACTTT.

As for this clonotype: The missing conserved phenylalanine or tryptophan at the end of this CDR3 makes a read error likely. The gene calls are TRBV7-9 and TRBJ2-7; 9 bases map to TRBD2. The CDR3 covers 16 residues. Germline CDR1 reads SEHNR; CDR2 reads FQNEAQ (reference sequence). The trim removed 1 base at V and 6 bases at J, leaving 10 bases unmatched. The CDR3 bases are TGTGCCAGCAGCTTAGGTCTAGCGGGACTTTCGTCCGAGCAGTACGCC. Protein sequence: CASSLGLAGLSSEQYA.

The chain carries TRBV5-5 and TRBJ2-3; tentatively, D is TRBD2 (6 bases). CDR1 SGHKS and CDR2 YYEKEE come from the germline V gene (reference sequence). Between the trimmed V and J ends, which lost 4 bases and 0 bases, there was a span of 12 bases. The CDR3 has 15 residues. The CDR3 nucleotides are TGTGCCAGCAGCCCCCTTGGAGGGAGCACAGATACGCAGTATTTT. It yields the protein CASSPLGGSTDTQYF.

This clonotype has a handful of counts. V and J are TRBV7-8 and TRBJ2-7; TRBD2 agrees at 8 bases. V was pared by 3 bases and J by 3 bases, with 16 bases of the junction left unmatched. Germline CDR1 is SGHVS and CDR2 is FQNEAQ. The CDR3 loop spans 18 amino acids. The CDR3 sequence: CASSFAGGPDTQYYEQYV. For the CDR3, the DNA is TGTGCCAGCAGCTTTGCGGGAGGTCCCGATACGCAGTACTACGAGCAGTACGTC.

V gene TRBV7-8 combines with J gene TRBJ2-3; perhaps TRBD2 as D (6 bases). This CDR3 has 13 amino acids. V lost 1 base and J 14 bases, leaving 16 bases between the germline ends. In germline, CDR1 is SGHVS, CDR2 FQNEAQ. Written as DNA, the CDR3 is TGTGCCAGCAGCTTAGGGGGAGGAGCCGAGACGTATTTT. Its protein is CASSLGGGAETYF.

V usage is TRBV20-1 and J usage is TRBJ1-2; unclear D gene. The V end was cut by 5 bases, the J end by 5 bases, with 21 bases between. The germline V gene has CDR1 DFQATT and CDR2 SNEGSKA (reference sequence). The CDR3 is 15 amino acids. CDR3 bases: TGCAGTGCTCCCTCTGGCGGATCCCGGGGTTATGGCTACACCTTC. Its translation: CSAPSGGSRGYGYTF.

This clonotype was picked up one time. CDR3 bases: TGTGCCAGCAGCTTGCCCTCTAGCGGAGCTTTCTACGAGCAGTACTTC. Translation: CASSLPSSGAFYEQYF. This chain uses TRBV7-6 with TRBJ2-7; 7 bases map to TRBD2. Germline V gene sequence: CDR1 SGHVS, CDR2 FNYEAQ. The CDR3 totals 16 residues. With 3 bases clipped from V and 3 bases from J, the junction kept 11 bases outside the gene matches. The full variable domain, its missing parts supplied by reference TRBV7-6 and TRBJ2-7, is GAGVSQSPRYKVTKRGQDVALRCDPISGHVSLYWYRQALGQGPEFLTYFNYEAQQDKSGLPNDRFSAERPEGSISTLTIQRTEQRDSAMYRCASSLPSSGAFYEQYFGPGTRLTVT.

Concerning this clonotype: Sequence at one end of the junction differs from germline and may be a read error. This rearrangement joins TRBV7-9 to TRBJ2-3, with 9 bases aligning to TRBD2. In germline, CDR1 is SEHNR, CDR2 FQNEAQ (reference sequence). The CDR3 totals 14 residues. The CDR3 here is CASRLAGDPDTQYF. The DNA for the CDR3 is TGTGCCAGCAGGTTAGCGGGAGACCCCGATACCCAGTACTTT. Together with reference TRBV7-9 and TRBJ2-3, the CDR3 gives the full variable domain: DTGVSQNPRHKITKRGQNVTFRCDPISEHNRLYWYRQTLGQGPEFLTYFQNEAQLEKSRLLSDRFSAERPKGSFSTLEIQRTEQGDSAMYLCASRLAGDPDTQYFGPGTRLTVL.

The chain joins TRBV11-2 to TRBJ2-5, with D hard to call. The end of the DNA is better explained by TRBJ2-7, so the J call may be wrong. Germline V gene sequence: CDR1 SGHAT, CDR2 FQNNGV. This CDR3 region has 14 residues. The CDR3 DNA sequence: TGTGCCAGCAGCCCGCGGCCTACCTCCTACGAGCAGTACTTC. Translated: CASSPRPTSYEQYF.

As for this clonotype: This may be a read error, as it is one base from a much larger clone. This CDR3 is missing its conserved last phenylalanine or tryptophan, likely due to a read error. Because the CDR3's place on the DNA is in doubt, the DNA is left out and the CDR3 is given as listed by TCRdb. This chain joins TRBV9 and TRBJ2-3; the table's D call of TRBD1 was not tested on the DNA. The CDR3 extends over 13 residues, inclusive of both ends. Per germline, CDR1 SGDLS and CDR2 YYNGEE. CDR3: CASSEGAARNQPL.

The chain combines TRBV15 with TRBJ2-1, with D unresolved. The end of the DNA is better explained by TRBJ2-7, so the J call may be wrong. There are 15 residues in the CDR3. From germline, CDR1 is LNHNV and CDR2 YYDKDF (reference sequence). The CDR3 here is CASSIAGGLCYEQYF. In nucleotides, the CDR3 is TGTGCCAGTAGTATAGCTGGCGGCCTCTGCTATGAGCAGTACTTC.

In this sample, this clonotype turned up once. This likely comes from a read error, as the CDR3 has no conserved phenylalanine or tryptophan at its end. It is unclear where the CDR3 begins or ends on the DNA, so no DNA is shown, and the CDR3 is as TCRdb lists it. The V call is TRBV9, the J call TRBJ2-3. Germline CDR1 and CDR2: SGDLS and YYNGEE. Ends included, the CDR3 has 13 residues. The CDR3 here is CASSVGSDTTYFV.

This clonotype was counted ten times or more. This chain links TRBV12-3 or TRBV12-4 with TRBJ2-2; no clear D. With 6 bases removed from V and 3 bases from J, the gap between germline ends came to 11 bases. The CDR3 sequence is 14 residues long. The CDR3 reads CASSPNWHTGELFF. CDR3 sequence (DNA): TGTGCCAGCAGCCCCAACTGGCACACCGGGGAGCTGTTTTTT.

This sequence joins TRBV7-8 and TRBJ2-7, with D perhaps matching TRBD1 or TRBD2 (7 bases each). The CDR3 consists of 18 residues. The germline V and J ends were trimmed by 3 bases and 1 base, with 22 bases remaining between them. Germline assignment: CDR1 SGHVS and CDR2 FQNEAQ. CDR3 amino acids: CASSFQRSGTADSYEQYV. CDR3 coding DNA: TGTGCCAGCAGCTTTCAAAGAAGCGGGACAGCCGATTCCTACGAGCAGTACGTC.

The V and J genes are TRBV7-8 and TRBJ2-3; D possibly corresponds to TRBD2 (6 bases). V lost 5 bases, J lost 12 bases, and 24 bases lay in between. The germline gives CDR1 SGHVS, CDR2 FQNEAQ. The length of the CDR3 is 15 residues. CDR3 sequence: CASSVVGRGKAKQYF. In DNA form, the CDR3 reads TGTGCCAGCAGCGTAGTGGGACGGGGGAAAGCTAAACAGTATTTT.

This clonotype was counted once. At one of its ends the junction is not consistent with the germline gene, which may arise from a read error. The rearrangement links TRBV9 to TRBJ2-7; 7 bases fit TRBD1. This CDR3 region has 13 residues. Germline CDR1 and CDR2: SGDLS and YYNGEE. CDR3 bases: TGTGCCAGCACCGGTACAGGGGCCAACGAGCAGAATTTC. The encoded protein is CASTGTGANEQNF.

In its sample, this clonotype was seen many times. This chain connects TRBV2 to TRBJ2-7; TRBD1 might be the D (6 bases). The germline V gene encodes CDR1 SNHLY and CDR2 FYNNEI. V lost 7 bases, J lost 0 bases, and 16 bases lay in between. The CDR3 runs 15 residues. For the CDR3, the DNA is TGTGCCAGCACTAGGGGCCGGGACAACTCCTACGAGCAGTACTTC. It translates to CASTRGRDNSYEQYF.

On this clonotype itself: An end of the junction differs from the germline gene, which may be a read error. V usage is TRBV5-5 and J usage is TRBJ2-1; 9 bases are shared with TRBD2. The CDR3 extends over 16 amino acids. From germline, CDR1 is SGHKS and CDR2 YYEKEE (reference sequence). The CDR3 DNA follows: TGCGCCAGCAGCCATACAGGGAGCGGGGGGAGCGATGAGCAGTTCTTC. It specifies CASSHTGSGGSDEQFF.